The clone carrying this T cell receptor (beta chain) was found many times. Its matching antigen is unknown. The DNA is left out, because the CDR3 cannot be placed on it with certainty; the CDR3 is given as TCRdb lists it. Separate cDNA molecules received unique molecular identifiers, which the library attached to them. In the original analysis: TCR counts had a median of 95,638 per sample and spanned 23,224 to 690,600. TCRdb re-analysed the RACE reads in MiXCR, keeping a single row per CDR3 protein. In this record, the V and J calls reflect TCRdb's handling and not the investigators' own analysis. The sample consists of 30,000 to 35,000 distinct CDR3 sequences, less than 6% of them appearing once. The sample comes from a study of human T cells and chemical hapten exposure. As for the study in general: Slight volume differences across pooled libraries mainly accounted for varying per-sample TCR yields.

Time point denoted: healthy volunteer bleed at 6 weeks. The authors extracted total RNA from unfractionated whole blood. Study-wide results and caveats: With regard to DPC sensitization, TCRs above 1 in 1000 frequency did not change.

The sample consisted of whole blood. This receptor was identified in a human donor in good health. Some clones in this sample may be carry-over from other donors' samples.

CDR3 sequence reads: CASSLVWRGTEAFF. The chain is built from TRBV5-8 and TRBJ1-1. With termini counted, the CDR3 has 14 amino acids. CDR1 and CDR2 (germline): SGHTS, YDEGEE.